The sequence of this TCR beta chain was determined in a study of blood T cell repertoires in COVID-19 (dated by TCRdb to the early 2020s). Context from the whole study: Collaborator samples came from the United States, Italy and Spain and covered acute and convalescent phases of COVID-19. The material from the prospective study consisted of cDNA or gDNA derived from T cells, B-cell-depleted T cells, or PBMCs. The dataset comprised deeply sampled blood TCRbeta repertoires from subjects exposed to, actively infected with, or recovered from COVID-19. The repertoires were released in a freely available public database meant as a resource for research on the immune response to SARS-CoV-2. The samples were drawn from two sources: the first 160 participants of the ongoing ImmuneRACE study, and 1,254 subjects contributed by 6 global collaborators. Sample metadata almost always included a de-identified subject ID, COVID-19 status, age in years and sex. Where available, HLA class I and class II types were obtained from metadata supplied by the sample provider rather than from assay-based typing. Study-wide findings and limitations: Clinical and demographic metadata were provided uncurated, with the amount varying by source and participant.

Remarks on this clone: Its antigen is currently not known. Base qualities are not provided; no much larger clone lies one nucleotide away.

V is cut back by 5 bases and J by 0 bases, with 2 bases in the junction unmatched. In the germline V gene, CDR1 corresponds to KGHSH and CDR2 to LQKENI. The CDR3 sequence holds 15 residues, the cysteine and phenylalanine included. Only the CDR3 part of the read is kept: 45 bases, read in frame from the first base. TCRbeta CDR3 regions were amplified from genomic DNA using the immunoSEQ Assay, a bias-controlled multiplex PCR. From the authors' description of their analysis: Nucleated cell counts per sample were estimated from amplification of reference gene primers within the assay. To quantify the absolute abundance of each unique TCRbeta CDR3 rearrangement, sequence reads were collapsed and filtered. Productive Simpson clonality was computed per sample as the square root of Simpson's diversity index over productive rearrangements. Sourced from immuneACCESS, this table was stored by TCRdb with only in-frame sequences that have V and J called. A share of the clones is absent; for the studies checked, an unresolved V gene accounts for under half, and the remainder has no known explanation. The V and J calls and clone size come from that table; D and trimming were worked out from the DNA. In this sample the table shows about 310,000 clones, roughly 86% of which occur a single time. The ten largest clones take up approximately 8.1% of the sample.

A second Seattle source provided samples from volunteer blood donors who had recovered from COVID-19. The collaborating institutions used their own protocols to collect whole blood in K2EDTA tubes. For TCRbeta analysis, collaborator samples were shipped as frozen whole blood, as isolated PBMCs, or as DNA extracted from either sample type. Sequenced material: peripheral blood. This chain is built from TRBV18 and TRBJ1-2; 11 bases in between match TRBD1. The clonotype comes from a woman aged 45 to 65 who had recovered from COVID-19. The CDR3 reads as follows: CASSAGQGANYGYTF. The nucleotides are TGTGCCAGCTCAGCGGGACAGGGGGCTAACTATGGCTACACCTTC.